This is a list of T cell receptor beta chains from one sample in a study of cytomegalovirus exposure and HLA in healthy donors. Using immunoSEQ multiplex PCR, the repertoire was profiled, and TCRdb retains in-frame clones only, with some absent. The data hold approximately 110,000 clones, with about four fifths observed a single time. Source material: PBMCs. The receptor source for this set is a woman younger than 30 in good health and CMV-seronegative. Both conserved end residues are part of each CDR3. Fields, in order: D gene, V gene, clone size, J gene, CDR3 protein, CDR3 DNA. D genes are given only for firm matches. Rows give clone size only sometimes, using once, few, many, or a class for an expanded clone.

D: TRBD1; V: TRBV4-1; size: NA; J: TRBJ2-6; CDR3: CASSHGTGAPSGANVLTF; DNA: TGCGCCAGCAGCCACGGGACAGGGGCTCCCTCTGGGGCCAACGTCCTGACTTTC
D: TRBD1; V: TRBV10-3; size: NA; J: TRBJ2-1; CDR3: CAASRDRGQDEQFF; DNA: TGTGCCGCCTCTAGGGACAGGGGGCAGGATGAGCAGTTCTTC
D: TRBD2; V: TRBV7-6; size: NA; J: TRBJ2-7; CDR3: CASSSGLAGSYEQYF; DNA: TGTGCCAGCAGCTCGGGACTAGCGGGCTCCTACGAGCAGTACTTC
D: NA; V: TRBV28; size: NA; J: TRBJ1-5; CDR3: CASSLNRNQPQHF; DNA: TGTGCCAGCAGTTTAAACAGAAATCAGCCCCAGCATTTT
D: TRBD1; V: TRBV4-3; size: NA; J: TRBJ1-1; CDR3: CASSPGGWTEAFF; DNA: TGCGCCAGCAGCCCAGGGGGCTGGACTGAAGCTTTCTTT
D: NA; V: TRBV4-2; size: NA; J: TRBJ1-5; CDR3: CASSQGPRDNQPQHF; DNA: TGTGCCAGCAGCCAAGGTCCCAGGGACAATCAGCCCCAGCATTTT
D: NA; V: TRBV6-5; size: few; J: TRBJ2-7; CDR3: CASSYLTGYEQYF; DNA: TGTGCCAGCAGTTACCTAACAGGGTACGAGCAGTACTTC
D: TRBD1; V: TRBV5-1; size: NA; J: TRBJ1-5; CDR3: CASSLGQGSNQPQHF; DNA: TGCGCCAGCAGCTTGGGACAGGGAAGCAATCAGCCCCAGCATTTT
D: TRBD1; V: TRBV27; size: few; J: TRBJ1-6; CDR3: CASSLDRGGSPLHF; DNA: TGTGCCAGCAGTTTAGACAGGGGTGGGTCACCCCTCCACTTT
D: NA; V: TRBV4-2; size: NA; J: TRBJ1-2; CDR3: CASSQDQSGNHYGYTF; DNA: TGTGCCAGCAGCCAAGATCAGTCAGGGAACCACTATGGCTACACCTTC
D: NA; V: TRBV7-2; size: NA; J: TRBJ1-6; CDR3: CASSGYRRDMGSPLHF; DNA: TGTGCCAGCAGCGGGTACAGGAGAGACATGGGGTCACCCCTCCACTTT
D: NA; V: TRBV6-5; size: NA; J: TRBJ1-4; CDR3: CASSRRLDNEKLFF; DNA: TGTGCCAGCAGCCGTAGACTCGATAATGAAAAACTGTTTTTT
D: NA; V: TRBV19; size: NA; J: TRBJ1-6; CDR3: CASIGAPGNSPLHF; DNA: TGTGCCAGTATTGGGGCCCCGGGCAATTCACCCCTCCACTTT
D: NA; V: TRBV23-1; size: NA; J: TRBJ1-5; CDR3: CASSQSRFQPQHF; DNA: TGCGCCAGCAGTCAATCCCGGTTCCAGCCCCAGCATTTT
D: NA; V: TRBV11-2; size: NA; J: TRBJ1-1; CDR3: CASSLVGVGTEAFF; DNA: TGTGCCAGCAGCTTAGTAGGGGTGGGGACTGAAGCTTTCTTT
D: NA; V: TRBV10-3; size: NA; J: TRBJ1-1; CDR3: CAISEYTGSTEAFF; DNA: TGTGCCATCAGTGAGTATACGGGATCCACTGAAGCTTTCTTT
D: NA; V: TRBV9; size: NA; J: TRBJ1-1; CDR3: CASSVDGGRNTEAFF; DNA: TGTGCCAGCAGCGTAGACGGGGGGCGGAACACTGAAGCTTTCTTT
D: NA; V: TRBV29-1; size: NA; J: TRBJ1-1; CDR3: CSVPSYTEAFF; DNA: TGCAGCGTTCCTTCTTACACTGAAGCTTTCTTT
D: TRBD1; V: TRBV9; size: NA; J: TRBJ2-1; CDR3: CASSAHPRGQGDYNEQFF; DNA: TGTGCCAGCAGCGCCCACCCTAGGGGACAGGGAGACTACAATGAGCAGTTCTTC
D: TRBD2; V: TRBV5-6; size: NA; J: TRBJ2-5; CDR3: CASSLGRGETQYF; DNA: TGTGCCAGCAGCTTGGGGCGGGGGGAGACCCAGTACTTC
D: NA; V: TRBV7-9; size: NA; J: TRBJ2-2; CDR3: CASRRTGNTGELFF; DNA: TGTGCCAGCCGACGAACAGGGAACACCGGGGAGCTGTTTTTT
D: TRBD1; V: TRBV6-5; size: once; J: TRBJ1-3; CDR3: CASSLRQGERNTIYF; DNA: TGTGCCAGCAGTCTCAGACAGGGTGAAAGAAACACCATATATTTT
D: TRBD1; V: TRBV7-9; size: once; J: TRBJ2-1; CDR3: CASSSRDRGDEQFF; DNA: TGTGCCAGCAGCTCCCGGGACAGGGGCGATGAGCAGTTCTTC
D: NA; V: TRBV28; size: NA; J: TRBJ2-7; CDR3: CASKMGLMREQYF; DNA: TGTGCCAGCAAGATGGGACTCATGAGGGAGCAGTACTTC
D: NA; V: TRBV9; size: NA; J: TRBJ1-6; CDR3: CASSVGHSYNSPLHF; DNA: TGTGCCAGCAGCGTAGGACACTCCTATAATTCACCCCTCCACTTT
D: NA; V: TRBV28; size: NA; J: TRBJ1-4; CDR3: CASSLRQDEKLFF; DNA: TGTGCCAGCAGTTTACGACAGGATGAAAAACTGTTTTTT
D: NA; V: TRBV9; size: once; J: TRBJ2-3; CDR3: CASRRGTADTQYF; DNA: TGTGCCAGCCGGAGGGGAACGGCAGATACGCAGTATTTT
D: TRBD1; V: TRBV6-5; size: NA; J: TRBJ1-2; CDR3: CASSTRQGSGYTF; DNA: TGTGCCAGCAGTACCCGACAGGGCTCGGGCTACACCTTC
D: TRBD1; V: TRBV5-1; size: once; J: TRBJ2-5; CDR3: CASSLTGVPQETQYF; DNA: TGCGCCAGCAGCTTGACAGGGGTTCCTCAAGAGACCCAGTACTTC
D: TRBD2; V: TRBV19; size: NA; J: TRBJ2-2; CDR3: CASSNQWGTSGSGTGELFF; DNA: TGTGCCAGTAGTAATCAATGGGGGACTAGCGGGAGCGGTACCGGGGAGCTGTTTTTT
D: TRBD1; V: TRBV27; size: NA; J: TRBJ1-2; CDR3: CASSLWQGEGGYTF; DNA: TGTGCCAGCAGTTTATGGCAGGGGGAAGGTGGCTACACCTTC
D: TRBD1; V: TRBV28; size: NA; J: TRBJ2-7; CDR3: CASSLTGGSYEQYF; DNA: TGTGCCAGCAGTTTGACAGGGGGGTCGTACGAGCAGTACTTC
D: NA; V: TRBV9; size: NA; J: TRBJ2-5; CDR3: CASSPRPGAGTQYF; DNA: TGTGCCAGCAGCCCCCGACCAGGGGCAGGGACCCAGTACTTC
D: NA; V: TRBV27; size: few; J: TRBJ1-5; CDR3: CASSPYSSNQPQHF; DNA: TGTGCCAGCAGTCCCTACAGTAGCAATCAGCCCCAGCATTTT
D: NA; V: TRBV19; size: NA; J: TRBJ2-2; CDR3: CATRGAGNTGELFF; DNA: TGTGCCACTAGGGGGGCAGGAAACACCGGGGAGCTGTTTTTT